Here is one T cell receptor beta chain with its context. The source of the sample is a study of cytomegalovirus exposure and HLA in healthy donors. The PCR contained 60 Vbeta and 13 Jbeta primers. Data came from immunoSEQ multiplex PCR; TCRdb stores just in-frame clones and leaves some out. The table has fewer than 200,000 clones, around 75% seen once. The sample taken for sequencing was PBMCs. The TCR sequence derives from a man younger than 30 in good health and CMV-seronegative.

CDR3 nucleotide sequence: TGTGCCAGCAGTCCGCCCGGAGCCGCGAACTATGGCTACACCTTC. Its translation: CASSPPGAANYGYTF. The V call is TRBV28, the J call TRBJ1-2; D remains ambiguous. CDR3 length equals 15 residues. Trimming removed 5 bases at V and 2 bases at J, with 15 bases between. Germline CDR1 MDHEN, CDR2 SYDVKM.